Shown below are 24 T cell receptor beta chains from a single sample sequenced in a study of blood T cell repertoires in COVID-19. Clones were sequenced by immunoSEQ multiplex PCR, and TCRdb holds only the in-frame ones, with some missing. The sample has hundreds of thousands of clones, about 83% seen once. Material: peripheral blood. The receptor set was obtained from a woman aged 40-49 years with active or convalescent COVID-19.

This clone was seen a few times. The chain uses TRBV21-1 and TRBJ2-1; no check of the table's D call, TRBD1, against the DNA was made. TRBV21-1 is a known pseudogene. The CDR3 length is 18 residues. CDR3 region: CASSKALFGTGKDNEQFF. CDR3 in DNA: TGTGCCAGCAGCAAAGCGCTTTTCGGGACAGGGAAAGACAATGAGCAGTTCTTC.

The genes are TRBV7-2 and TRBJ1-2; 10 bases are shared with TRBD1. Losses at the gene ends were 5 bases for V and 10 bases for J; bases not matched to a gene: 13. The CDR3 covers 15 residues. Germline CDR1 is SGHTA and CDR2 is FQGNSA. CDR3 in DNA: TGTGCCAGCAGCCCTGACAGGGGGCTAGGGAGTGACTACACCTTC. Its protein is CASSPDRGLGSDYTF.

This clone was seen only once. CDR3 sequence reads: CASGGVRANYGYTF. As DNA, the CDR3 is TGTGCCAGCGGCGGGGTGAGAGCTAACTATGGCTACACCTTC. The chain links TRBV3-1 (or the pseudogene TRBV3-2) to TRBJ1-2; D unclear. The CDR3 extends over 14 amino acids. Germline lookup yields CDR1 LGHDT and CDR2 YNNKEL (reference sequence). Trimming pared 8 bases from V and 0 bases from J, leaving 13 bases between.

As DNA, the CDR3 is TGTGCCAGCAGCCATCGACTAGCGGGAAATGACAATGAGCAGTTCTTC. Translation: CASSHRLAGNDNEQFF. The V and J genes are TRBV4-2 and TRBJ2-1, with 11 bases matching TRBD2. V dropped 3 bases and J dropped 5; count of bases not matched to a gene: 6. Germline-derived CDR1 and CDR2 are LGHNA and YNFKEQ. The CDR3 loop spans 16 amino acids.

CDR3 region: CASSPTGLGTYEQYF. The CDR3 DNA reads TGCGCCAGCAGCCCGACAGGGCTGGGGACCTACGAGCAGTACTTC. This rearrangement joins TRBV5-1 to TRBJ2-7; 7 positions agree with TRBD1. CDR1 is SGHRS and CDR2 is YFSETQ in the germline V gene. CDR3 length: 15 amino acids. J gave up 2 bases and V 4 bases, and 9 bases lay outside the gene matches.

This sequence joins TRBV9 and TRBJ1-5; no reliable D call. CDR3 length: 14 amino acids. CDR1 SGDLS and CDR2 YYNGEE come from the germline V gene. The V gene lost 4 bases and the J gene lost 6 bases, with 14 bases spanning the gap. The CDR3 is CASSPQAHAQPQHF. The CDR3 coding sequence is TGTGCCAGCAGCCCCCAGGCCCACGCTCAGCCCCAGCATTTT.

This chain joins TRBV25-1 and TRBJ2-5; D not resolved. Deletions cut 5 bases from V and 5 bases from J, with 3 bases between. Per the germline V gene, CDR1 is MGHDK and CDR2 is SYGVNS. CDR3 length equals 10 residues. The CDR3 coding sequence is TGTGCCAGCAGTCTCGAGACCCAGTACTTC. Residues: CASSLETQYF. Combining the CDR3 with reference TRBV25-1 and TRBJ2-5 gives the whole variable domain EADIYQTPRYLVIGTGKKITLECSQTMGHDKMYWYQQDPGMELHLIHYSYGVNSTEKGDLSSESTVSRIRTEHFPLTLESARPSHTSQYLCASSLETQYFGPGTRLLVL.

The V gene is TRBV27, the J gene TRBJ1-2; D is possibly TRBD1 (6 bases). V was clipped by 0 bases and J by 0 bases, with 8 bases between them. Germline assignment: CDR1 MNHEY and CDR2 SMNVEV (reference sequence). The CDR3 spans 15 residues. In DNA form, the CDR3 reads TGTGCCAGCAGTTTATCGGCAGGGGCTAACTATGGCTACACCTTC. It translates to CASSLSAGANYGYTF.

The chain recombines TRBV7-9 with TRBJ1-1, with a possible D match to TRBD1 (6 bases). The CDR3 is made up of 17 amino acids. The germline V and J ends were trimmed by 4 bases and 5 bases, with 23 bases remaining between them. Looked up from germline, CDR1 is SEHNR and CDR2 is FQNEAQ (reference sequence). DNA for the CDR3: TGTGCCAGCAGCTCCCTAAAACCACAGGGTTCAGGGACTGAAGCTTTCTTT. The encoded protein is CASSSLKPQGSGTEAFF.

The DNA for the CDR3 is TGTGCCAGCCGACTTAGCGGGAAGGGGAATGAGCAGTTCTTC. Amino acid sequence: CASRLSGKGNEQFF. The chain combines TRBV13 with TRBJ2-1, with 8 bases matching TRBD2. V lost 8 bases and J lost 7; bases outside the gene matches: 10. The germline V gene encodes CDR1 PRHDT and CDR2 FYEKMQ (reference sequence). The CDR3 contains 14 residues.

DNA of the CDR3: TGTGCCAGCAGCCTATCTGGCGGCGCTGAAGCTTTCTTT. Protein product: CASSLSGGAEAFF. The chain recombines TRBV7-9 with TRBJ1-1; D is ambiguous. From germline, CDR1 is SEHNR and CDR2 FQNEAQ (reference sequence). V was cut by 5 bases and J by 6 bases, with 13 bases left in between. This CDR3 has 13 amino acids.

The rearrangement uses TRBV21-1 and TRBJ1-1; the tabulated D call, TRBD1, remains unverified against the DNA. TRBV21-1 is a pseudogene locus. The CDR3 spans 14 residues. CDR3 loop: CASSVHQVLSEAFF. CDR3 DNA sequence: TGTGCCAGCAGCGTACATCAGGTCTTGTCTGAAGCTTTCTTT.

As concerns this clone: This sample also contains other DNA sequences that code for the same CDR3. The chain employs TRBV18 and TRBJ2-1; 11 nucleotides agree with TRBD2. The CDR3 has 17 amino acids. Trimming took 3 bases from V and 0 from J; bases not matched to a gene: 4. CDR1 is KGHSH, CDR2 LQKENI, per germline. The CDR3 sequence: CASSPSSGRISYNEQFF. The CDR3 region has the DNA TGTGCCAGCTCACCTTCTAGCGGGAGGATCTCCTACAATGAGCAGTTCTTC.

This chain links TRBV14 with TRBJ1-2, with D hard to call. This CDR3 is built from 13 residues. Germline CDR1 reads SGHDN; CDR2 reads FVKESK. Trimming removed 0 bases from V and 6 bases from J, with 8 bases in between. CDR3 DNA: TGTGCCAGCAGCCAAGATCTGGCGGATGGCTACACCTTC. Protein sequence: CASSQDLADGYTF.

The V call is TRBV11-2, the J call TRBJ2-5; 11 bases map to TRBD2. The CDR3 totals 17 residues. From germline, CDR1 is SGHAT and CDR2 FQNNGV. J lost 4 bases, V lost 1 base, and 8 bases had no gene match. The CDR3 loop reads CASSLVLAGARGETQYF. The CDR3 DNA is TGTGCCAGCAGCTTAGTACTAGCGGGAGCACGGGGAGAGACCCAGTACTTC. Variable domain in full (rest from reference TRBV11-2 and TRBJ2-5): EAGVAQSPRYKIIEKRQSVAFWCNPISGHATLYWYQQILGQGPKLLIQFQNNGVVDDSQLPKDRFSAERLKGVDSTLKIQPAKLEDSAVYLCASSLVLAGARGETQYFGPGTRLLVL.

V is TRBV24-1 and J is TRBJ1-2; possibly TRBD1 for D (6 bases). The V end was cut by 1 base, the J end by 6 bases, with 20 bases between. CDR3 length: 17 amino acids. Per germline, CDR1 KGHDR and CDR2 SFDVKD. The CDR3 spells CATSDLPGLQGVNGYTF. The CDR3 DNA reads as TGTGCCACCAGTGATTTACCAGGGCTACAGGGAGTTAATGGCTACACCTTC.

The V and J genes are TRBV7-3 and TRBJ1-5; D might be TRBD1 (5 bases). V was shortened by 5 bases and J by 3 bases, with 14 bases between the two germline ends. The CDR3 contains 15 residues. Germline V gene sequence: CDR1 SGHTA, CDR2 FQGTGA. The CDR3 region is CASSPAGGPNQPQHF. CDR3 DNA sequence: TGTGCCAGCAGCCCGGCCGGGGGACCCAATCAGCCCCAGCATTTT.

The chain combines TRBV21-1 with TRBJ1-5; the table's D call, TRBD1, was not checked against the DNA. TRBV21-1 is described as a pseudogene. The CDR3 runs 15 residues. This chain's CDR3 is CASILRTFSNQPQHF. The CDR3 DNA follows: TGTGCCAGCATCCTAAGGACATTTAGCAATCAGCCCCAGCATTTT.

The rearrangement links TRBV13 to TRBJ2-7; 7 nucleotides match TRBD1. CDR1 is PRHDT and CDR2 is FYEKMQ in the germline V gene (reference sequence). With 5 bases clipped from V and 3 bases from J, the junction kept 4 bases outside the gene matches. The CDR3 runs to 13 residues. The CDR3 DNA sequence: TGTGCCAGCAGCCGGGGACAGCTCTACGAGCAGTACTTC. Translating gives CASSRGQLYEQYF.

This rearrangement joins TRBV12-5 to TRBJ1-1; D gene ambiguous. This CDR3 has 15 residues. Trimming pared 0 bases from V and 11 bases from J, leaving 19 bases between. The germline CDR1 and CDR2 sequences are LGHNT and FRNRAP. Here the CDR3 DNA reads TGTGCTAGTGGTTTGGTAGTCGAGACTACAAGATCCGCTTTCTTT. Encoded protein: CASGLVVETTRSAFF.

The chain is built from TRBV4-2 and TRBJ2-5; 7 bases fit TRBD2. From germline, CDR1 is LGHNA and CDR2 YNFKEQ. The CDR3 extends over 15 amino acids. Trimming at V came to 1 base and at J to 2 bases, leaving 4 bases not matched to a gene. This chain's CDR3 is CASSQGNSGQETQYF. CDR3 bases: TGTGCCAGCAGCCAAGGGAATAGCGGGCAAGAGACCCAGTACTTC.

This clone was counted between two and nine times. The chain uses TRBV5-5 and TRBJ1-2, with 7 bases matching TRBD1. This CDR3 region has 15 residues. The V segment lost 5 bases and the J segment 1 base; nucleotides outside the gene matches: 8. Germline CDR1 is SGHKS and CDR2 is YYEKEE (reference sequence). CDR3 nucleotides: TGTGCCAGCAGTTCCGGGACAGCAGTTAACTATGGCTACACCTTC. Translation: CASSSGTAVNYGYTF. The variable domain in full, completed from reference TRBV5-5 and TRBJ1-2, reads DAGVTQSPTHLIKTRGQQVTLRCSPISGHKSVSWYQQVLGQGPQFIFQYYEKEERGRGNFPDRFSARQFPNYSSELNVNALLLGDSALYLCASSSGTAVNYGYTFGSGTRLTVV.

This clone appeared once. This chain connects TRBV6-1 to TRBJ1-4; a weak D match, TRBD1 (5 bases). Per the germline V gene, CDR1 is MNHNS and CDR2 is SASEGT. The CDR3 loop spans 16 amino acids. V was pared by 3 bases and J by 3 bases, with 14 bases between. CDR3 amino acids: CASSDWGGWSNEKLFF. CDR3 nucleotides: TGTGCCAGCAGTGATTGGGGGGGATGGTCTAATGAAAAACTGTTTTTT.

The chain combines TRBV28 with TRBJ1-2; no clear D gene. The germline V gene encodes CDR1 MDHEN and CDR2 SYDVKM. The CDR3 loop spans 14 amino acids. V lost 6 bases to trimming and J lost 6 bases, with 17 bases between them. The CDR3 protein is CASSPGRARNGYTF. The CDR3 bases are TGTGCCAGCAGCCCGGGGAGGGCTCGGAATGGCTACACCTTC.